The 25 T cell receptor beta chains listed next were all sequenced from one sample in a study of T cell responses to AZD1222 COVID-19 vaccine. TCRdb's table, derived via immunoSEQ multiplex PCR, lists solely in-frame clones and lacks some. The sample includes approximately 26,000 clones, about nine tenths of them seen just once. This sample comprised peripheral blood, obtained on day 0 of AZD1222 vaccination. These TCRs come from an adult in good health.

The chain is built from TRBV30 and TRBJ1-1; TRBD1 is a possible D gene (5 bases). Trimming stripped 3 bases from V and 4 bases from J, with 12 bases between. The length of the CDR3 is 13 residues. Per the germline V gene, CDR1 is GTSNPN and CDR2 is SVGIG (reference sequence). CDR3 sequence (DNA): TGTGCCTGGAGGCTTCAGGGTGGCACTGAAGCTTTCTTT. This encodes CAWRLQGGTEAFF.

The chain has TRBV6-2 or TRBV6-3 and TRBJ2-3, with 7 positions matching TRBD2. Germline-derived CDR1 and CDR2 are MNHEY and SVGEGT. J was trimmed by 4 bases and V by 2 bases; bases with no gene match: 3. The CDR3 runs 14 residues. The CDR3 protein is CASSYGGSADTQYF. The DNA for the CDR3 is TGTGCCAGCAGTTACGGCGGGAGTGCAGATACGCAGTATTTT.

The rearrangement joins TRBV3-1 (or the pseudogene TRBV3-2) to TRBJ2-1; TRBD2 is a possible D gene (6 bases). V was cut by 3 bases and J by 4 bases, with 13 bases left in between. Germline V gene data show CDR1 as LGHDT and CDR2 as YNNKEL (reference sequence). The CDR3 covers 15 residues. This CDR3 reads CASSHEASVYNEQFF. The DNA of the CDR3 is TGTGCCAGCAGCCATGAGGCTAGCGTGTACAATGAGCAGTTCTTC.

V and J are TRBV9 and TRBJ2-3; D not resolved. The CDR3 totals 13 residues. Germline V gene lookup returns CDR1 SGDLS and CDR2 YYNGEE. The V end was cut by 0 bases, the J end by 5 bases, with 7 bases between. CDR3 protein: CASSVDGLDTQYF. The CDR3 nucleotides read TGTGCCAGCAGCGTAGACGGCTTAGATACGCAGTATTTT. Using reference TRBV9 and TRBJ2-3 for the parts outside the CDR3, the full variable domain is DSGVTQTPKHLITATGQRVTLRCSPRSGDLSVYWYQQSLDQGLQFLIQYYNGEERAKGNILERFSAQQFPDLHSELNLSSLELGDSALYFCASSVDGLDTQYFGPGTRLTVL.

This clone appeared once. J is TRBJ2-3 and V is TRBV2; D gene unclear. The ends were cut back, 3 bases at V and 4 bases at J, with 14 bases in the middle. Looked up from germline, CDR1 is SNHLY and CDR2 is FYNNEI. This CDR3 comprises 15 residues. CDR3 region: CASSDLLAPPDTQYF. The CDR3 DNA follows: TGTGCCAGCAGTGACCTCCTTGCCCCCCCAGATACGCAGTATTTT.

This clone was seen a single time. This chain uses TRBV11-3 with TRBJ1-1; maybe TRBD1 (6 bases). Per germline, CDR1 SGHNT and CDR2 YENEEA. V dropped 5 bases and J dropped 1 base, with 11 bases sitting between them. There are 14 residues in the CDR3. The CDR3 DNA is TGTGCCAGCAGCAGGGACACGTCGAACACTGAAGCTTTCTTT. It yields the protein CASSRDTSNTEAFF.

The rearrangement links TRBV27 to TRBJ2-3; D might be TRBD2 (5 bases). Germline V gene data show CDR1 as MNHEY and CDR2 as SMNVEV (reference sequence). The CDR3 covers 16 residues. V was shortened by 3 bases and J by 2 bases, with 15 bases between the two germline ends. Here the CDR3 reads CASSFSSGLYTDTQYF. The CDR3 DNA reads TGTGCCAGCAGTTTTTCCAGCGGCCTTTACACAGATACGCAGTATTTT.

The rearrangement joins TRBV7-3 to TRBJ2-1, with 8 bases that match TRBD2. Losses at the gene ends were 5 bases for V and 3 bases for J; bases not matched to a gene: 6. This CDR3 spans 15 amino acids. Germline values: CDR1 SGHTA, CDR2 FQGTGA. The CDR3 loop reads CASSPGLAGYNEQFF. In DNA form, the CDR3 reads TGTGCCAGCAGCCCAGGACTAGCAGGCTACAATGAGCAGTTCTTC.

The genes are TRBV6-2 or TRBV6-3 and TRBJ2-5; possibly TRBD1 for D (6 bases). The CDR3 contains 15 residues. V was trimmed by 2 bases and J by 1 base, leaving 11 bases between them. Germline CDR1 and CDR2: MNHEY and SVGEGT. The CDR3 protein is CASSYHGQFQETQYF. The CDR3, as DNA: TGTGCCAGCAGTTACCACGGACAGTTCCAAGAGACCCAGTACTTC.

This clone was picked up one time. This chain uses TRBV29-1 with TRBJ1-4; D is ambiguous. The V gene lost 3 bases and the J gene lost 10 bases, with 12 bases spanning the gap. The CDR3 is made up of 12 amino acids. The V gene's germline CDR1 is SQVTM and CDR2 ANQGSEA. The CDR3 region has the DNA TGCAGCGTTGACAGTCCGGGTGGAAAACTGTTTTTT. Translating it yields CSVDSPGGKLFF.

The chain has TRBV9 and TRBJ2-7; possibly TRBD2 for D (6 bases). This CDR3 spans 17 amino acids. The V end lost 1 base, the J end lost 4 bases, and 21 bases lay between the germline ends. CDR1 and CDR2 (germline): SGDLS, YYNGEE. CDR3 nucleotide sequence: TGTGCCAGCAGCGTACAAGAGTGGGGACGGGGGATATACGAGCAGTACTTC. Translated: CASSVQEWGRGIYEQYF.

The genes are TRBV10-2 and TRBJ2-7, with TRBD1 matching 11 bases. Germline CDR1 is WSHSY and CDR2 is SAAADI. The CDR3 runs 13 residues. Germline trimming cut 8 bases from V and 4 bases from J; bases unmatched to any gene: 4. CDR3 sequence reads: CASRDRGSYEQYF. The CDR3 DNA sequence: TGCGCCAGCCGGGACAGGGGGTCGTACGAGCAGTACTTC.

The chain joins TRBV30 to TRBJ1-4; D gene ambiguous. The V gene's germline CDR1 is GTSNPN and CDR2 SVGIG (reference sequence). The CDR3 loop spans 16 amino acids. V lost 0 bases to trimming and J lost 0 bases, with 11 bases between them. CDR3 in DNA: TGTGCCTGGAGTGTACAAGGGCCCGCAACTAATGAAAAACTGTTTTTT. It specifies CAWSVQGPATNEKLFF.

The chain has TRBV7-3 and TRBJ1-3, with D possibly TRBD1 on 5 matching bases. Germline lookup yields CDR1 SGHTA and CDR2 FQGTGA. V was shortened by 5 bases and J by 0 bases, with 11 bases between the two germline ends. The CDR3 contains 15 residues. The CDR3 DNA reads TGTGCCAGCAGCCAAGACAGCTTCTCTGGAAACACCATATATTTT. This codes for CASSQDSFSGNTIYF.

The chain carries TRBV28 and TRBJ1-6, with D uncertain. The ends were cut back, 5 bases at V and 7 bases at J, with 18 bases in the middle. This CDR3 has 16 residues. The germline V gene encodes CDR1 MDHEN and CDR2 SYDVKM. The CDR3 protein is CASSSHPPSGNSPLHF. The DNA for the CDR3 is TGTGCCAGCAGTAGCCACCCGCCAAGTGGGAATTCACCCCTCCACTTT.

This clone was counted a few times. The rearrangement links TRBV6-1 to TRBJ2-7; D is unresolved. CDR3 length equals 14 residues. Germline V gene lookup returns CDR1 MNHNS and CDR2 SASEGT. V was pared by 1 base and J by 1 base, with 8 bases between. The CDR3 reads CASSEVTDSYEQYF. CDR3 DNA: TGTGCCAGCAGTGAAGTAACTGATTCCTACGAGCAGTACTTC.

The genes are TRBV29-1 and TRBJ1-2, with a tentative D call TRBD1 (5 bases). V was pared by 2 bases and J by 2 bases, with 12 bases between. In germline, CDR1 is SQVTM, CDR2 ANQGSEA. This CDR3 has 14 residues. The CDR3 DNA reads as TGCAGCGTTGAAAAAGGGGCCGAAAACTATGGCTACACCTTC. Residues: CSVEKGAENYGYTF.

This clone has only one observation. The gene calls are TRBV6-2 or TRBV6-3 and TRBJ1-2; 8 bases align to TRBD1. CDR3 length: 14 residues. In germline, CDR1 is MNHEY, CDR2 SVGEGT. J was trimmed by 8 bases and V by 6 bases; bases with no gene match: 11. The chain's CDR3 is CASSWDRLYSGYTF. The CDR3 region has the DNA TGTGCCAGCAGCTGGGACAGGTTATATTCCGGCTACACCTTC.

The rearrangement uses TRBV10-2 and TRBJ2-7; 7 bases are shared with TRBD1. Unmatched junction bases numbered 13, after V lost 8 bases and J lost 6 bases. CDR3 length: 14 residues. CDR1 is WSHSY and CDR2 is SAAADI in the germline V gene. CDR3 protein: CASVTLGQAGEQYF. CDR3 sequence (DNA): TGCGCCAGCGTCACCCTAGGACAGGCCGGCGAGCAGTACTTC.

The chain carries TRBV4-1 and TRBJ2-3; 7 bases are shared with TRBD2. With 4 bases clipped from V and 1 base from J, the junction kept 8 bases outside the gene matches. This CDR3 has 16 residues. Germline assignment: CDR1 MGHRA and CDR2 YSYEKL. The CDR3 loop is CASSLWGGAGTDTQYF. CDR3 DNA sequence: TGCGCCAGCAGCCTCTGGGGGGGAGCGGGCACAGATACGCAGTATTTT.

The V call is TRBV6-2 or TRBV6-3, the J call TRBJ2-1, with TRBD1 identical over 8 bases. CDR3 size: 15 residues. J lost 7 bases, V lost 2 bases, and 7 bases had no gene match. CDR1 is MNHEY, CDR2 SVGEGT, per germline. CDR3 sequence reads: CASSYQGAAWNEQFF. In DNA, the CDR3 is TGTGCCAGCAGTTACCAGGGGGCAGCGTGGAATGAGCAGTTCTTC.

V usage is TRBV6-2 or TRBV6-3 and J usage is TRBJ2-1; no firm D call. The CDR3 loop spans 15 amino acids. V gave up 3 bases and J gave up 8 bases, with 17 bases separating them. CDR1 is MNHEY, CDR2 SVGEGT, per germline. The CDR3 reads CASSYFLSSVDEQFF. In nucleotides, the CDR3 is TGTGCCAGCAGTTATTTTTTGTCGAGTGTGGATGAGCAGTTCTTC.

This clone was observed a single time. J is TRBJ1-5 and V is TRBV4-1; unclear D gene. The germline V and J ends were trimmed by 3 bases and 7 bases, with 10 bases remaining between them. Germline values: CDR1 MGHRA, CDR2 YSYEKL. CDR3 length: 13 amino acids. CDR3 nucleotide sequence: TGCGCCAGCAGCCAGTGGAGTAGACAGCCCCAGCATTTT. It encodes CASSQWSRQPQHF.

In its sample, this clone was seen once. This chain links TRBV4-2 with TRBJ2-7; no clear D. Germline V lookup: CDR1 LGHNA, CDR2 YNFKEQ. The CDR3 is made up of 13 amino acids. The V end was cut by 1 base, the J end by 2 bases, with 6 bases between. CDR3 amino acids: CASSQGETYEQYF. CDR3 DNA: TGTGCCAGCAGCCAAGGAGAAACCTACGAGCAGTACTTC.

V gene TRBV5-4 combines with J gene TRBJ2-6, with D perhaps matching TRBD1 or TRBD2 (5 bases each). This CDR3 has 15 residues. V lost 4 bases, J lost 0 bases, and 8 bases lay in between. Per germline, CDR1 SGHNT and CDR2 YYREEE (reference sequence). For the CDR3, the DNA is TGTGCCAGCAGCCCGGGACCCTCTGGGGCCAACGTCCTGACTTTC. It yields the protein CASSPGPSGANVLTF.